This T cell receptor (beta chain) was profiled in a study of identical twins. CDR1 is LGHNA, CDR2 YSLEER, per germline. There are 13 residues in the CDR3. V shed 3 bases and J 9 bases; nucleotides not matched to a gene: 7. This clonotype occurred many times. TCRdb processed the 5' RACE reads anew with MiXCR; each CDR3 protein has one entry. This sample yields about 660,000 distinct CDR3 sequences, of which less than 10% are seen a single time; more than 0.75% belongs to the top ten. This sample was also put to use in a study of yellow fever vaccine responses in identical twins. According to that study: Convergence reportedly seemed to mark part of the twins' vaccine T cell response, with personalization marking the rest.

The chain joins TRBV4-3 to TRBJ2-7; TRBD1 matches at 8 bases. Input material: PBMCs. The clonotype comes from a woman between 18 and 29 years old in good health. Written as DNA, the CDR3 is TGCGCCAGCAGCCAGGGACAGGCTACGGGGCAGTACTTC. Protein sequence: CASSQGQATGQYF.